This TCR beta chain is from a study of blood T cell repertoires in COVID-19. About the study: Both acute and convalescent COVID-19 samples were obtained from the United States, Italy and Spain. PBMCs, B-cell-depleted T cells, or T cells were the source of the cDNA or gDNA that made up the material.

Under the authors' procedure: Reference gene primer amplification gave estimated nucleated cell counts. Generated by immunoSEQ multiplex PCR, the TCRdb table keeps only in-frame clones and is missing some. V and J calls and clone size are given by that table; D and trimming were obtained from the DNA. The profile shows 150,000 to 180,000 clones, 80% of them singletons. The CDR3 totals 15 residues. From germline, CDR1 is MNHEY and CDR2 SMNVEV (reference sequence). Trimming left V 0 bases short and J 0 bases short, with 9 bases between. What was sequenced was peripheral blood. This TCR came from a man aged 55 to 70 with acute or convalescent COVID-19. The V call is TRBV27, the J call TRBJ2-7; maybe TRBD2 (6 bases). This CDR3 is CASSLSGGFSYEQYF. In nucleotides, the CDR3 is TGTGCCAGCAGTTTATCGGGGGGTTTCTCCTACGAGCAGTACTTC.